Listed below are T cell receptor beta chains from one sample, sequenced in a study of vaccination effects on CD4 cells after COVID-19. The antigens for these receptors are not known. Some clones are missing from TCRdb's copy, which holds only in-frame ones; the method was immunoSEQ multiplex PCR. The sample records 30,000 or so clones, around 70% being singletons. The material sequenced was CD4+ T cells from PBMCs cultured without peptide, taken after COVID-19 vaccination. These receptors were obtained from a human donor who received a COVID-19 vaccine. The CDR3 runs from the conserved cysteine through the conserved F or W. A D gene is named only where the DNA matches it firmly. Clone sizes are given selectively: once, few, many, or a class where the clone is expanded.

v_gene	d_gene	j_gene	abundance	CDR3nt	CDR3aa
TRBV4-1	-	TRBJ1-3	once	TGCGCCAGCAGCCAACATGACACAAGGGGAAACACCATATATTTT	CASSQHDTRGNTIYF
TRBV5-1	-	TRBJ2-4	once	TGCGCCAGCAGCTCGTATCAACAGGGAATAGCCAAAAACATTCAGTACTTC	CASSSYQQGIAKNIQYF
TRBV29-1	TRBD2	TRBJ2-7	-	TGCAGCGTTGAACAGCCCTCTAGCGGGAGGAGAGCGGGCTACGAGCAGTACTTC	CSVEQPSSGRRAGYEQYF
TRBV23-1	-	TRBJ1-1	-	TGCGCCAGCAGGCACTTTACCGGGACAAATTACACTGAAGCTTTCTTT	CASRHFTGTNYTEAFF
TRBV30	-	TRBJ1-1	-	TGTGCCTGGAGTCTCGACAGATATAACACTGAAGCTTTCTTT	CAWSLDRYNTEAFF
TRBV6-5	TRBD1	TRBJ2-7	-	TGTGCCAGCTGCCGGGACAGGTACGAGCAGTACTTC	CASCRDRYEQYF
TRBV30	TRBD2	TRBJ2-2	-	TGTGCCTGGAAGGGACTAGCGGGATCATTGAACACCGGGGAGCTGTTTTTT	CAWKGLAGSLNTGELFF
TRBV7-2	-	TRBJ2-2	-	TGTGCCAGCAGCTTGAGCACCGGGGAGCTGTTTTTT	CASSLSTGELFF
TRBV6-6	TRBD1	TRBJ2-3	-	TGTGCCACAGGGGACAGTTCTAGCACAGATACGCAGTATTTT	CATGDSSSTDTQYF
TRBV4-3	-	TRBJ2-2	once	TGCGCCAGCAGCCAAGAAGGAAGACTCTCTCCGAACACCGGGGAGCTGTTTTTT	CASSQEGRLSPNTGELFF
TRBV19	-	TRBJ1-1	-	TGTGCCTCTGGGGTCGGATCCGTTGGAGCTTTCTTT	CASGVGSVGAFF
TRBV30	-	TRBJ2-3	-	TGTGCCTGGAGTCCGCGCACCGATACGCAGTATTTT	CAWSPRTDTQYF